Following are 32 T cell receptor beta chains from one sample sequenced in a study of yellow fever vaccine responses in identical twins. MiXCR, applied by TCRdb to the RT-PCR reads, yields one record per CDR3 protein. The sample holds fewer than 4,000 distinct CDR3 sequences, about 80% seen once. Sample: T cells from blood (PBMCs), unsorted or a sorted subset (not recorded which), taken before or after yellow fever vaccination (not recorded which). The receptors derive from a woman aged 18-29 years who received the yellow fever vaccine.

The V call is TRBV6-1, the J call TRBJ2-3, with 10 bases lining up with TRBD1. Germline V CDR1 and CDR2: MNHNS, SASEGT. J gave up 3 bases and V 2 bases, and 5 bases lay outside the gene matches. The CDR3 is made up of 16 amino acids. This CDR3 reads CASSERTGGTTDTQYF. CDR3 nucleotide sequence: TGTGCCAGCAGTGAACGGACAGGGGGGACGACAGATACGCAGTATTTT.

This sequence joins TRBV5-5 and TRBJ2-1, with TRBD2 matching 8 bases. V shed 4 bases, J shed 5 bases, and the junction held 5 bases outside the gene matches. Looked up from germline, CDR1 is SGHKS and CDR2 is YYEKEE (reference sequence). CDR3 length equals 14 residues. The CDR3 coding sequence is TGTGCCAGCAGCCTTAGCGGGAAGAACAATGAGCAGTTCTTC. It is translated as CASSLSGKNNEQFF.

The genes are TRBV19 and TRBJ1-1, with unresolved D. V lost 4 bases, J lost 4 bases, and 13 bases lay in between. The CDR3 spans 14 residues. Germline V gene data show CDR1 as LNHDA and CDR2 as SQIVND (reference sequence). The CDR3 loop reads CASSSWGRSTEAFF. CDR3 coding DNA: TGTGCCAGTAGTAGCTGGGGTCGGAGCACTGAAGCTTTCTTT.

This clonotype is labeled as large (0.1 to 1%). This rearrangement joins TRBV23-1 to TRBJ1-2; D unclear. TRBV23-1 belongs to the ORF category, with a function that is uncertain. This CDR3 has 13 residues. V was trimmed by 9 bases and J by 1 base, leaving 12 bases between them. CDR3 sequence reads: CARNPGFNYGYTF. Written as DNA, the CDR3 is TGCGCCAGAAACCCAGGATTTAACTATGGCTACACCTTC.

The CDR3 nucleotides read TGTGCCACCAGCAGAGAGACAGGGGGCGCAGATACGCAGTATTTT. Residues: CATSRETGGADTQYF. This rearrangement joins TRBV15 to TRBJ2-3; TRBD1 matches 10 bases. The CDR3 has 15 amino acids. V lost 0 bases, J lost 4 bases, and 1 base stayed unmatched. The germline V gene has CDR1 LNHNV and CDR2 YYDKDF (reference sequence).

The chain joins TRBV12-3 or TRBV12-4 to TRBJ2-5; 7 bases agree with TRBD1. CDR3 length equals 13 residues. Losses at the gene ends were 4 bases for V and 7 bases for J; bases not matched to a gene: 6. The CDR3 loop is CASSWDSSATQYF. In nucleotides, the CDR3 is TGTGCCAGCAGTTGGGACAGTTCTGCGACCCAGTACTTC.

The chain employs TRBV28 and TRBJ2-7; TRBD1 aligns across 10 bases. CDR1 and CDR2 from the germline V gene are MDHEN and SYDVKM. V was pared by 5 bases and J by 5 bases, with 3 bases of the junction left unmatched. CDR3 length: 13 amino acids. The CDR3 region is CASSLGTGDEQYV. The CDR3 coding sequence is TGTGCCAGCAGTCTAGGGACAGGGGACGAGCAGTACGTC.

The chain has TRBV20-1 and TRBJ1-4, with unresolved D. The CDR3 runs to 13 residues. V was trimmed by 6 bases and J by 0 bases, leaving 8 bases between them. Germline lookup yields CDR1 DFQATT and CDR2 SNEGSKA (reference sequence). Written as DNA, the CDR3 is TGCAGTGCGTCCAGGCCAACTAATGAAAAACTGTTTTTT. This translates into CSASRPTNEKLFF.

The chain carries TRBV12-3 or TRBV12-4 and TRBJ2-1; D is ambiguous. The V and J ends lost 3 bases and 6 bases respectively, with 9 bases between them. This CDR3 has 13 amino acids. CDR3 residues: CASSLSRLNEQFF. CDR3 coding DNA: TGTGCCAGCAGTTTGTCTCGCCTCAATGAGCAGTTCTTC.

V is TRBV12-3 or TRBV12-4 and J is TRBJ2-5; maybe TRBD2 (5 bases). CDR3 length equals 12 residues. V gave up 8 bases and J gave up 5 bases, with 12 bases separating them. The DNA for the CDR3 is TGTGCCAGCGGCACTAGTCTGGAGACCCAGTACTTC. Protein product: CASGTSLETQYF.

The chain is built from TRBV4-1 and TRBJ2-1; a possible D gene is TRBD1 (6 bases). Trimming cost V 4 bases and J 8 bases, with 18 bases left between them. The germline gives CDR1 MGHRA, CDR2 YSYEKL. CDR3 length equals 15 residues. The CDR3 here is CASSLFSWTVDEQFF. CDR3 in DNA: TGCGCCAGCAGCCTGTTCAGTTGGACAGTTGATGAGCAGTTCTTC.

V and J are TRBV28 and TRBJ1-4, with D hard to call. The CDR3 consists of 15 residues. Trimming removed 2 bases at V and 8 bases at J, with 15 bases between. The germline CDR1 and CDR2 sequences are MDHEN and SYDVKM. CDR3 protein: CASSLRSRSREKLFF. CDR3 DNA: TGTGCCAGCAGTTTACGAAGTCGGTCAAGGGAAAAACTGTTTTTT.

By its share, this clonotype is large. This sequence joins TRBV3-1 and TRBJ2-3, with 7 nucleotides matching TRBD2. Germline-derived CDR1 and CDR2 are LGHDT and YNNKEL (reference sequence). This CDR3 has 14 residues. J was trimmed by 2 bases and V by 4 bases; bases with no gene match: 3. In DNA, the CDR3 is TGTGCCAGCAGCCGGGAGGGCTTCACAGATACGCAGTATTTT. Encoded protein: CASSREGFTDTQYF.

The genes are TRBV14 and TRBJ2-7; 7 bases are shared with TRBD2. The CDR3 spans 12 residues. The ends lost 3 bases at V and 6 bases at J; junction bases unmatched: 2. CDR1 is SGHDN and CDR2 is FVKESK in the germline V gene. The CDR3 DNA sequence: TGTGCCAGCAGCCATTGGGGGGGCGAGCAGTACGTC. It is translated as CASSHWGGEQYV.

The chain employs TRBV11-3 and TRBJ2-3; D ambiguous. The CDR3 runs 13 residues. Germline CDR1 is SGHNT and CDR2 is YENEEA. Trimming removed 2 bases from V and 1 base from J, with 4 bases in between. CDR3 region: CASSLHGTDTQYF. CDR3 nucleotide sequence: TGTGCCAGCAGCTTACACGGCACAGATACGCAGTATTTT. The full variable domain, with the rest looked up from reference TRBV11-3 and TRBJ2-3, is EAGVVQSPRYKIIEKKQPVAFWCNPISGHNTLYWYLQNLGQGPELLIRYENEEAVDDSQLPKDRFSAERLKGVDSTLKIQPAELGDSAVYLCASSLHGTDTQYFGPGTRLTVL.

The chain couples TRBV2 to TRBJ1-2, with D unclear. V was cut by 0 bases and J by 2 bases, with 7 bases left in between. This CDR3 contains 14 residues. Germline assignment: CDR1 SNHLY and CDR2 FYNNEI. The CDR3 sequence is CASSEAKLNYGYTF. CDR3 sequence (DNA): TGTGCCAGCAGTGAAGCGAAATTAAACTATGGCTACACCTTC.

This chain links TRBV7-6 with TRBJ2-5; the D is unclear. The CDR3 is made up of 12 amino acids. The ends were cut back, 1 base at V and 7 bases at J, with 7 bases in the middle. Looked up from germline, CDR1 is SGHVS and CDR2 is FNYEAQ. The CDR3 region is CASSLVPATQYF. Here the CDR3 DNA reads TGTGCCAGCAGCTTAGTCCCTGCGACCCAGTACTTC.

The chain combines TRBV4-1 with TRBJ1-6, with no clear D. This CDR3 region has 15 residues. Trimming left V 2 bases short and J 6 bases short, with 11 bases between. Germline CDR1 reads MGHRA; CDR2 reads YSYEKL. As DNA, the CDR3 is TGCGCCAGCAGCCAATCGGGAGAACGTAATTCACCCCTCCACTTT. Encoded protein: CASSQSGERNSPLHF.

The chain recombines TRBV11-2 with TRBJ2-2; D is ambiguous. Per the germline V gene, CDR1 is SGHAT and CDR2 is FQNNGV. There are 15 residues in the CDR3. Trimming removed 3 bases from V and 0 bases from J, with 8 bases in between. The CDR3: CASSFIAANTGELFF. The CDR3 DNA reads TGTGCCAGCAGCTTTATCGCGGCGAACACCGGGGAGCTGTTTTTT.

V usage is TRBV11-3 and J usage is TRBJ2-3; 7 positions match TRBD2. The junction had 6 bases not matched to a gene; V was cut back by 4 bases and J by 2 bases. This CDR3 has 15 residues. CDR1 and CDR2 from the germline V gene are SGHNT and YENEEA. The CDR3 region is CASSSTSVFTDTQYF. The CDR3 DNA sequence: TGTGCCAGCAGCTCCACTAGCGTCTTCACAGATACGCAGTATTTT.

The CDR3 DNA follows: TGTGCCAGCAGCTTAAGTACGGGGTTGAATGAAAAACTGTTTTTT. Encoded protein: CASSLSTGLNEKLFF. The V gene is TRBV11-1, the J gene TRBJ1-4; D not resolved. Trimming removed 2 bases at V and 5 bases at J, with 12 bases between. The CDR3 spans 15 residues. The V gene's germline CDR1 is SGHAT and CDR2 FQDESV (reference sequence). Supplemented by reference TRBV11-1 and TRBJ1-4, the full variable domain reads EAEVAQSPRYKITEKSQAVAFWCDPISGHATLYWYRQILGQGPELLVQFQDESVVDDSQLPKDRFSAERLKGVDSTLKIQPAELGDSAMYLCASSLSTGLNEKLFFGSGTQLSVL.

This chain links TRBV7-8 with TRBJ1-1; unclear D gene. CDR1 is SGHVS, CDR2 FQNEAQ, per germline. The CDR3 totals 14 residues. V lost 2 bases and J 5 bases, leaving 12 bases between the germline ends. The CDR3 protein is CASSLRARRTEAFF. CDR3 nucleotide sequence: TGTGCCAGCAGCTTACGGGCCCGGAGGACTGAAGCTTTCTTT.

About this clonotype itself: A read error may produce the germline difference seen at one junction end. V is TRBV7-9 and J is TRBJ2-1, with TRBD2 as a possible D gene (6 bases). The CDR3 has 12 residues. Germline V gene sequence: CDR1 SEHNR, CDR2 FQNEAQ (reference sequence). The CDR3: CSGGASYSEQFF. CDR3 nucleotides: TGTTCAGGAGGGGCCTCCTACAGTGAGCAGTTCTTC.

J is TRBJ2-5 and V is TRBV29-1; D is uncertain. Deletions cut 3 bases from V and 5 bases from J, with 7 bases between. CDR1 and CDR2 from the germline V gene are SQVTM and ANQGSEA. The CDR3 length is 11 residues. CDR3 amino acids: CSVDGRETQYF. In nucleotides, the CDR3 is TGCAGCGTTGATGGGCGGGAGACCCAGTACTTC.

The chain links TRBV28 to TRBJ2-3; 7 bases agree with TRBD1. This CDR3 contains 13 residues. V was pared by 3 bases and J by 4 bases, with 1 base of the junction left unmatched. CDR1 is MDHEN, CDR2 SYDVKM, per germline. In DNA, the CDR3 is TGTGCCAGCAGTTTGACAGGGCCAGATACGCAGTATTTT. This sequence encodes CASSLTGPDTQYF.

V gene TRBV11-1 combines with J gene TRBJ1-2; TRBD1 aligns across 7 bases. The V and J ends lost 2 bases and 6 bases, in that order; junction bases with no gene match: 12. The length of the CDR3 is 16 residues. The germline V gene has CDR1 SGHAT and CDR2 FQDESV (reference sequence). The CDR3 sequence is CASSLTLTGSMDGYTF. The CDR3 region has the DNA TGTGCCAGCAGCTTAACTCTGACAGGGTCGATGGATGGCTACACCTTC.

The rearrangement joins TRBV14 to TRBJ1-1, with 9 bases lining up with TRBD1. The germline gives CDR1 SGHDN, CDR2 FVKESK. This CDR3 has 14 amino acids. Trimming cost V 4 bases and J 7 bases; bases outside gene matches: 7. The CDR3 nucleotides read TGTGCCAGCAGCCCGACAGGGGGGTATGGTGAAGCTTTCTTT. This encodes CASSPTGGYGEAFF.

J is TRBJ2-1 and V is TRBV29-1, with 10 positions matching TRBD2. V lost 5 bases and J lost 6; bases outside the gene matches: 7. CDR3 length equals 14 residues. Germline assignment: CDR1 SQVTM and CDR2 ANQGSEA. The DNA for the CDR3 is TGCAGCGTTCAAGCTAGCGGGAGTCGCAATGAGCAGTTCTTC. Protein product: CSVQASGSRNEQFF.

The CDR3 spells CASSSGQGAYGYGYTF. CDR3 DNA: TGTGCCAGTAGTTCGGGACAGGGGGCGTATGGCTATGGCTACACCTTC. The rearrangement links TRBV19 to TRBJ1-2; 12 bases map to TRBD1. This CDR3 region has 16 residues. V lost 5 bases and J lost 4; bases outside the gene matches: 8. The germline V gene encodes CDR1 LNHDA and CDR2 SQIVND (reference sequence).

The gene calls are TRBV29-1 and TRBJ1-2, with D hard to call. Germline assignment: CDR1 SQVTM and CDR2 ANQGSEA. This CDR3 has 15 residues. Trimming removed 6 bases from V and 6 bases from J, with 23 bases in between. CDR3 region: CSVALEDYRLDGYTF. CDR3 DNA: TGCAGCGTCGCCCTGGAGGACTATCGCCTGGATGGCTACACCTTC. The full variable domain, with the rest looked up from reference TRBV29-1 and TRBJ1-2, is SAVISQKPSRDICQRGTSLTIQCQVDSQVTMMFWYRQQPGQSLTLIATANQGSEATYESGFVIDKFPISRPNLTFSTLTVSNMSPEDSSIYLCSVALEDYRLDGYTFGSGTRLTVV.

This chain's CDR3 is CASSQGAGANTDTQYF. Here the CDR3 DNA reads TGTGCCAGCAGCCAAGGAGCGGGAGCCAACACAGATACGCAGTATTTT. V is TRBV14 and J is TRBJ2-3, with 8 bases aligning to TRBD2. Germline V CDR1 and CDR2: SGHDN, FVKESK. The CDR3 runs 16 residues. The trim removed 1 base at V and 2 bases at J, leaving 5 bases unmatched.

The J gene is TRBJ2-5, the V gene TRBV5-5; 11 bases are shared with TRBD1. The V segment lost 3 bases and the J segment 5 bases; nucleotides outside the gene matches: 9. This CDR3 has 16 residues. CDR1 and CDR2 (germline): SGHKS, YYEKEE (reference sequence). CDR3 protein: CASSSAGQGAGETQYF. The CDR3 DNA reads TGTGCCAGCAGCTCAGCAGGACAGGGGGCAGGCGAGACCCAGTACTTC.